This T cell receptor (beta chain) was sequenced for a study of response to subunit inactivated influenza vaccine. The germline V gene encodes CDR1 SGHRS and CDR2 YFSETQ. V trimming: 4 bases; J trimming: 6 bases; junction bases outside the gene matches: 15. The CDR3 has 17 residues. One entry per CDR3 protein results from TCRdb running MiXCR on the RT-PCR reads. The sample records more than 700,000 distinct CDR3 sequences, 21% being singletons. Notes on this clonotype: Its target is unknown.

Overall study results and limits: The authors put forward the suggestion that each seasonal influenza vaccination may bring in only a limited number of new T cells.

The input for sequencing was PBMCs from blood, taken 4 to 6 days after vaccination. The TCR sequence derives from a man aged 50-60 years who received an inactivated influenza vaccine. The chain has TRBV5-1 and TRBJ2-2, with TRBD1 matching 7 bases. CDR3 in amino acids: CASSPISGTASPGELFF. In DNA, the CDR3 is TGCGCCAGCAGCCCTATTTCCGGGACAGCCTCCCCCGGGGAGCTGTTTTTT.